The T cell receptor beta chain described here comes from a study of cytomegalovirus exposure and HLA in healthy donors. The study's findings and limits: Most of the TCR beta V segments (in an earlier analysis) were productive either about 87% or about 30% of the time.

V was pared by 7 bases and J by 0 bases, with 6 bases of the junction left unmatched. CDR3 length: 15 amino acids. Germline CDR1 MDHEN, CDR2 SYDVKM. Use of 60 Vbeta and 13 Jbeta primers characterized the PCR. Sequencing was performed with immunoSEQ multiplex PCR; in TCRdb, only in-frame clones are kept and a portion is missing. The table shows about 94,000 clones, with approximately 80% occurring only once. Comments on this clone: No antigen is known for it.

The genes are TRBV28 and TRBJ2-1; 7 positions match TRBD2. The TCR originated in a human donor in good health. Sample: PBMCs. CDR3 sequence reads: CASNQAGNSYNEQFF. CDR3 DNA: TGTGCCAGCAATCAAGCGGGGAACTCCTACAATGAGCAGTTCTTC.